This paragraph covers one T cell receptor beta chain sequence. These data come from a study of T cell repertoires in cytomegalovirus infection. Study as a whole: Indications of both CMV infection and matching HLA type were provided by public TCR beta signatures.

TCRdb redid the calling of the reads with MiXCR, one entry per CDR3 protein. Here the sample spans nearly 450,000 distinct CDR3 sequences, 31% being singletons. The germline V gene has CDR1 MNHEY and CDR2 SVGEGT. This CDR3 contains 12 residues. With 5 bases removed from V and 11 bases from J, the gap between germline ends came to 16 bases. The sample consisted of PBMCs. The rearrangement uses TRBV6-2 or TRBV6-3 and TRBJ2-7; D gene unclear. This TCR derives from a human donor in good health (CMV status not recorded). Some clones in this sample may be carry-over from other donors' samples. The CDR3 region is CASSPTSRRKYF. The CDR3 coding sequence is TGTGCCAGCAGTCCCACCTCCCGAAGGAAGTACTTC.